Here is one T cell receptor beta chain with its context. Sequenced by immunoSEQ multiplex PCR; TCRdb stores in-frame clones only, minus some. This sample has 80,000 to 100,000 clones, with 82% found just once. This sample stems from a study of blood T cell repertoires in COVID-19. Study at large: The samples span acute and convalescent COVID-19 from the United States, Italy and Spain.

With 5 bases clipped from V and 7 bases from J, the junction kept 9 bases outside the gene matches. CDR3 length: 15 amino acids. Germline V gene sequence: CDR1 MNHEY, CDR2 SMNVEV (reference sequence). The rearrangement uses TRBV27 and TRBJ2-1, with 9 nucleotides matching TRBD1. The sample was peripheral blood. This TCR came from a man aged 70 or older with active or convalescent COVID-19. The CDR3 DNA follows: TGTGCCAGCAGTGATTCAACAGGGGGCCGTAATGAGCAGTTCTTC. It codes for CASSDSTGGRNEQFF.